These 16 T cell receptor beta chains came from one sample sequenced in a study of CD8+ T cells in alopecia areata. It was cDNA, reverse transcribed from extracted RNA, that served as the sequencing template. Generated by immunoSEQ multiplex PCR, the TCRdb table keeps only in-frame clones and is missing some. The sample lists roughly 5,000 clones; roughly two thirds were seen once. Regarding treatment: oral pan-JAK inhibitor, 5-10 mg twice daily. Peripheral blood samples and lesional scalp punch biopsies were obtained from alopecia areata patients. The sample in question was skin, obtained at week 24, from a patient treated with tofacitinib. These receptor sequences come from a human donor with alopecia areata.

The V gene is TRBV2, the J gene TRBJ2-3, with D uncertain. This CDR3 is built from 15 residues. Trimming shortened V by 7 bases and J by 3 bases, and 17 bases separated the two germline ends. Germline V gene sequence: CDR1 SNHLY, CDR2 FYNNEI. Here the CDR3 DNA reads TGTGCCAGCACTGTTGAACGTGTAGGGACAGATACGCAGTATTTT. This sequence encodes CASTVERVGTDTQYF.

In this sample, this clone turned up once. The chain combines TRBV5-4 with TRBJ2-5; TRBD1 might be the D (5 bases). The J call may be mistaken, given a closer DNA end match to TRBJ2-7. The CDR3 consists of 15 residues. The germline CDR1 and CDR2 sequences are SGHNT and YYREEE (reference sequence). The CDR3 DNA reads TGTGCCAGCAGCTCGGGTCCACAGGCCGACTACGAGCAGTACTTC. As protein: CASSSGPQADYEQYF.

The V and J genes are TRBV11-2 and TRBJ1-2; D uncertain. The CDR3 runs to 12 residues. From germline, CDR1 is SGHAT and CDR2 FQNNGV. V shed 3 bases and J shed 2 bases, with 4 bases lying between them. DNA of the CDR3: TGTGCCAGCAGCTTCAACAACTATGGCTACACCTTC. Translation: CASSFNNYGYTF.

This rearrangement joins TRBV18 to TRBJ2-7; no clear D. This CDR3 is built from 13 residues. Germline V gene lookup returns CDR1 KGHSH and CDR2 LQKENI. V gave up 3 bases and J gave up 3 bases, with 9 bases separating them. Written as DNA, the CDR3 is TGTGCCAGCTCACCTGAGACCTACTACGAGCAGTACTTC. As protein: CASSPETYYEQYF. Complete variable domain (other parts from reference TRBV18 and TRBJ2-7): NAGVMQNPRHLVRRRGQEARLRCSPMKGHSHVYWYRQLPEEGLKFMVYLQKENIIDESGMPKERFSAEFPKEGPSILRIQQVVRGDSAAYFCASSPETYYEQYFGPGTRLTVT.

The chain couples TRBV14 to TRBJ2-2; 8 bases agree with TRBD2. The CDR3 spans 16 residues. Looked up from germline, CDR1 is SGHDN and CDR2 is FVKESK. The V and J ends lost 0 bases and 4 bases, in that order; junction bases with no gene match: 4. The CDR3 sequence: CASSQEGGGITGELFF. CDR3 coding DNA: TGTGCCAGCAGCCAAGAGGGCGGGGGGATCACCGGGGAGCTGTTTTTT.

The chain has TRBV19 and TRBJ1-1; D unresolved. Per the germline V gene, CDR1 is LNHDA and CDR2 is SQIVND (reference sequence). V was pared by 3 bases and J by 1 base, with 9 bases between. This CDR3 region has 14 residues. The CDR3: CASSIAQTNTEAFF. CDR3 coding DNA: TGTGCCAGTAGTATTGCACAGACGAACACTGAAGCTTTCTTT.

This clone was detected only once. V usage is TRBV30 and J usage is TRBJ1-1, with D hard to call. V shed 0 bases and J shed 6 bases, with 11 bases lying between them. This CDR3 spans 13 amino acids. Germline values: CDR1 GTSNPN, CDR2 SVGIG (reference sequence). The CDR3 sequence: CAWSVSSFAEAFF. CDR3 DNA: TGTGCCTGGAGTGTTTCCTCCTTCGCTGAAGCTTTCTTT.

This chain uses TRBV18 with TRBJ1-1; D is unclear. The CDR3 length is 14 residues. The V gene lost 3 bases and the J gene lost 0 bases, with 8 bases spanning the gap. CDR1 is KGHSH, CDR2 LQKENI, per germline. The CDR3 DNA sequence: TGTGCCAGCTCACCGGCGCTTATGAACACTGAAGCTTTCTTT. The encoded protein is CASSPALMNTEAFF.

To note about this clone: The sample contains more than one DNA sequence encoding this CDR3. V gene TRBV7-9 combines with J gene TRBJ2-3; 13 positions match TRBD2. With V trimmed by 5 bases and J by 3 bases, 2 bases remained unmatched. Germline CDR1 SEHNR, CDR2 FQNEAQ (reference sequence). This CDR3 is built from 15 residues. CDR3 sequence: CASSRTSGGTDTQYF. As DNA, the CDR3 is TGTGCCAGCAGCCGGACTAGCGGGGGAACAGATACGCAGTATTTT.

This chain uses TRBV1 with TRBJ2-1; the table calls TRBD2, which could not be checked here. TRBV1 is listed as a pseudogene. The CDR3 is 16 amino acids. The CDR3 loop is CTSSHPGTRTYNEQFF. The CDR3 coding sequence is TGCACCAGCAGCCACCCCGGGACTCGGACCTACAATGAGCAGTTCTTC.

The chain is built from TRBV6-6 and TRBJ1-6, with D possibly TRBD1 on 5 matching bases. The germline CDR1 and CDR2 sequences are MNHNY and SVGAGI (reference sequence). This CDR3 is built from 15 residues. V was pared by 0 bases and J by 10 bases, with 13 bases between. This chain's CDR3 is CASSYSSGSLSPLHF. The DNA of the CDR3 is TGTGCCAGCAGTTACTCGTCAGGGTCGTTGTCACCCCTCCACTTT.

This chain connects TRBV2 to TRBJ2-3, with D uncertain. Germline loops: CDR1 SNHLY, CDR2 FYNNEI. The CDR3 runs to 15 residues. V lost 6 bases and J lost 0, with 13 bases in between. CDR3 DNA: TGTGCCAGCAGCCCGTGGAGTACTAGCACAGATACGCAGTATTTT. This translates into CASSPWSTSTDTQYF.

The V and J genes are TRBV11-2 and TRBJ2-1; no firm D call. CDR3 length: 14 amino acids. From germline, CDR1 is SGHAT and CDR2 FQNNGV. Trimming stripped 1 base from V and 5 bases from J, with 9 bases between. The CDR3 loop is CASSLGLFDNEQFF. The CDR3 DNA reads TGTGCCAGCAGCTTAGGGCTGTTCGACAATGAGCAGTTCTTC.

The chain is built from TRBV13 and TRBJ2-4; D might be TRBD2 (6 bases). Germline V gene sequence: CDR1 PRHDT, CDR2 FYEKMQ (reference sequence). The CDR3 has 16 residues. Trimming pared 5 bases from V and 0 bases from J, leaving 14 bases between. CDR3 sequence: CASSLLRGVAKNIQYF. The CDR3 DNA is TGTGCCAGCAGCCTCTTGCGGGGCGTAGCCAAAAACATTCAGTACTTC.

The chain links TRBV9 to TRBJ1-1, with TRBD1 matching over 7 bases. This CDR3 has 17 residues. The trim removed 4 bases at V and 4 bases at J, leaving 16 bases unmatched. Germline V lookup: CDR1 SGDLS, CDR2 YYNGEE. The CDR3 sequence is CASSPRVGGGRGTEAFF. As DNA, the CDR3 is TGTGCCAGCAGCCCCCGAGTAGGGGGCGGGAGAGGCACTGAAGCTTTCTTT.

This rearrangement joins TRBV7-2 to TRBJ1-2; a possible D gene is TRBD1 (6 bases). CDR1 and CDR2 (germline): SGHTA, FQGNSA. The CDR3 has 13 residues. Trimming pared 5 bases from V and 8 bases from J, leaving 15 bases between. CDR3 DNA sequence: TGTGCCAGCAGCGTGACAGGTTTGGGAGGCTACACCTTC. Translation gives CASSVTGLGGYTF.